This is a list of T cell receptor beta chains from one sample in a study of T cells of healthy individuals. TCRdb reanalysed the 5' RACE reads using MiXCR and keeps one entry per CDR3 protein. The repertoire includes approximately 100,000 distinct CDR3 sequences, under 20% of them detected once, and approximately 5.7% sits in the top ten. These TCRs come from a human donor in good health. CDR3s include the opening cysteine and the closing phenylalanine or tryptophan. D genes are given only for firm matches. Clone sizes are given selectively: once, few, many, or a class where the clone is expanded.

v_gene: TRBV27; d_gene: NA; abundance: NA; j_gene: TRBJ2-2; CDR3aa: CASWGAGTPGELFF; CDR3nt: TGTGCCAGCTGGGGGGCGGGAACCCCCGGGGAGCTGTTTTTT
v_gene: TRBV11-2; d_gene: NA; abundance: many; j_gene: TRBJ2-7; CDR3aa: CASTSGGAGEQYF; CDR3nt: TGTGCCAGCACCAGTGGGGGGGCTGGCGAGCAGTACTTC
v_gene: TRBV7-2; d_gene: TRBD2; abundance: few; j_gene: TRBJ2-2; CDR3aa: CASSLAPGGRGTGELFF; CDR3nt: TGTGCCAGCAGCTTAGCGCCGGGGGGGCGCGGCACCGGGGAGCTGTTTTTT
v_gene: TRBV10-3; d_gene: NA; abundance: many; j_gene: TRBJ2-7; CDR3aa: CAISETSLGLSYEQYF; CDR3nt: TGTGCCATCAGTGAGACCTCTCTAGGGCTATCCTACGAGCAGTACTTC
v_gene: TRBV4-3; d_gene: TRBD2; abundance: many; j_gene: TRBJ2-1; CDR3aa: CASSQAGTMDEQFF; CDR3nt: TGCGCCAGCAGCCAAGCAGGGACTATGGATGAGCAGTTCTTC
v_gene: TRBV10-3; d_gene: NA; abundance: NA; j_gene: TRBJ2-5; CDR3aa: CAISDGVKETQYF; CDR3nt: TGTGCCATCAGTGATGGGGTAAAGGAGACCCAGTACTTC
v_gene: TRBV25-1; d_gene: TRBD1; abundance: NA; j_gene: TRBJ2-1; CDR3aa: CASSDTGGVNYNEQFF; CDR3nt: TGTGCCAGCAGTGACACAGGGGGCGTTAACTACAATGAGCAGTTCTTC
v_gene: TRBV7-2; d_gene: NA; abundance: NA; j_gene: TRBJ1-5; CDR3aa: CASSFSGDQPQHF; CDR3nt: TGTGCCAGCAGCTTTTCCGGGGATCAGCCCCAGCATTTT
v_gene: TRBV18; d_gene: NA; abundance: NA; j_gene: TRBJ1-4; CDR3aa: CASSPNPATNEKLFF; CDR3nt: TGTGCCAGCTCACCAAACCCAGCAACTAATGAAAAACTGTTTTTT
v_gene: TRBV7-8; d_gene: NA; abundance: NA; j_gene: TRBJ2-2; CDR3aa: CASSFPNRELFF; CDR3nt: TGTGCCAGCAGCTTTCCCAACCGGGAGCTGTTTTTT
v_gene: TRBV4-1; d_gene: NA; abundance: many; j_gene: TRBJ2-7; CDR3aa: CASSQVSPSYEQYF; CDR3nt: TGCGCCAGCAGCCAAGTCAGCCCCTCCTACGAGCAGTACTTC
v_gene: TRBV11-2; d_gene: NA; abundance: few; j_gene: TRBJ1-4; CDR3aa: CASSLLGGRDEKLFF; CDR3nt: TGTGCCAGCAGCTTATTAGGAGGGAGAGATGAAAAACTGTTTTTT
v_gene: TRBV27; d_gene: TRBD2; abundance: few; j_gene: TRBJ2-2; CDR3aa: CASSLNAQTSYGELFF; CDR3nt: TGTGCCAGCAGTCTCAACGCCCAGACTAGCTACGGGGAGCTGTTTTTT
v_gene: TRBV5-1; d_gene: NA; abundance: NA; j_gene: TRBJ2-7; CDR3aa: CASSLGDSSYEQYF; CDR3nt: TGCGCCAGCAGCTTGGGGGACTCAAGCTACGAGCAGTACTTC
v_gene: TRBV20-1; d_gene: TRBD2; abundance: NA; j_gene: TRBJ2-5; CDR3aa: CSAPVGERGVQETQYF; CDR3nt: TGCAGTGCTCCAGTCGGGGAGCGGGGGGTCCAAGAGACCCAGTACTTC
v_gene: TRBV28; d_gene: NA; abundance: few; j_gene: TRBJ1-1; CDR3aa: CASRWGNSMNTEAFF; CDR3nt: TGTGCCAGCAGGTGGGGGAACTCAATGAACACTGAAGCTTTCTTT
v_gene: TRBV24-1; d_gene: NA; abundance: NA; j_gene: TRBJ2-7; CDR3aa: CATSDSRQGLSEQYF; CDR3nt: TGTGCCACCAGTGATTCGCGTCAGGGATTGAGCGAGCAGTACTTC
v_gene: TRBV6-2/TRBV6-3; d_gene: NA; abundance: NA; j_gene: TRBJ1-1; CDR3aa: CASSYPLRGSTEAFF; CDR3nt: TGTGCCAGCAGTTACCCCCTTCGGGGAAGTACTGAAGCTTTCTTT
v_gene: TRBV7-3; d_gene: NA; abundance: many; j_gene: TRBJ2-1; CDR3aa: CASSRIGGSDNEQFF; CDR3nt: TGTGCCAGCAGCAGGATTGGGGGTTCCGACAATGAGCAGTTCTTC
v_gene: TRBV27; d_gene: NA; abundance: NA; j_gene: TRBJ1-4; CDR3aa: CASSRDRSNEKLFF; CDR3nt: TGTGCCAGCAGCCGAGACAGATCCAATGAAAAACTGTTTTTT
v_gene: TRBV9; d_gene: NA; abundance: NA; j_gene: TRBJ1-6; CDR3aa: CASWKEHNSPLHF; CDR3nt: TGTGCCAGCTGGAAAGAACATAATTCACCCCTCCACTTT
v_gene: TRBV28; d_gene: TRBD2; abundance: NA; j_gene: TRBJ2-5; CDR3aa: CASSFISGELKETQYF; CDR3nt: TGTGCCAGCAGTTTCATTAGCGGGGAGCTTAAAGAGACCCAGTACTTC
v_gene: TRBV20-1; d_gene: NA; abundance: many; j_gene: TRBJ1-5; CDR3aa: CSAGVETHAGPQHF; CDR3nt: TGCAGTGCTGGGGTGGAAACTCACGCGGGGCCCCAGCATTTT
v_gene: TRBV27; d_gene: NA; abundance: many; j_gene: TRBJ1-1; CDR3aa: CASSLYWNTEAFF; CDR3nt: TGTGCCAGCAGTTTATATTGGAACACTGAAGCTTTCTTT
v_gene: TRBV29-1; d_gene: NA; abundance: few; j_gene: TRBJ1-1; CDR3aa: CSVVSGATEAFF; CDR3nt: TGCAGCGTTGTGTCAGGGGCCACTGAAGCTTTCTTT
v_gene: TRBV19; d_gene: NA; abundance: NA; j_gene: TRBJ1-5; CDR3aa: CASSSKDFLGNQPQHF; CDR3nt: TGTGCCAGTAGTTCGAAGGACTTCCTTGGCAATCAGCCCCAGCATTTT
v_gene: TRBV20-1; d_gene: TRBD2; abundance: many; j_gene: TRBJ2-1; CDR3aa: CSARGTSGYNEQFF; CDR3nt: TGCAGTGCTAGAGGGACTAGCGGCTACAATGAGCAGTTCTTC
v_gene: TRBV5-6; d_gene: NA; abundance: few; j_gene: TRBJ1-1; CDR3aa: CASSLEGGTEAFF; CDR3nt: TGTGCCAGCAGCTTGGAGGGGGGCACTGAAGCTTTCTTT
v_gene: TRBV27; d_gene: NA; abundance: many; j_gene: TRBJ2-5; CDR3aa: CASRRALQETQYF; CDR3nt: TGTGCCAGCAGACGAGCGCTACAAGAGACCCAGTACTTC
v_gene: TRBV5-1; d_gene: NA; abundance: NA; j_gene: TRBJ1-1; CDR3aa: CASRDGNTEAFF; CDR3nt: TGCGCCAGCAGGGATGGGAACACTGAAGCTTTCTTT
v_gene: TRBV15; d_gene: TRBD1; abundance: few; j_gene: TRBJ2-2; CDR3aa: CATSVGQGDTGELFF; CDR3nt: TGTGCCACCAGCGTAGGACAGGGTGACACCGGGGAGCTGTTTTTT
v_gene: TRBV4-1; d_gene: NA; abundance: NA; j_gene: TRBJ2-1; CDR3aa: CASSQATVSSYNEQFF; CDR3nt: TGCGCCAGCAGCCAGGCGACAGTTAGCTCCTACAATGAGCAGTTCTTC
v_gene: TRBV5-1; d_gene: TRBD1; abundance: few; j_gene: TRBJ1-2; CDR3aa: CASSPSETGEYGYTF; CDR3nt: TGCGCCAGCAGCCCCTCCGAGACAGGGGAGTACGGCTACACCTTC
v_gene: TRBV4-3; d_gene: NA; abundance: NA; j_gene: TRBJ2-3; CDR3aa: CASSQLLAKAQTQYF; CDR3nt: TGCGCCAGCAGCCAGTTACTAGCTAAAGCCCAAACGCAGTATTTT
v_gene: TRBV24-1; d_gene: NA; abundance: NA; j_gene: TRBJ2-3; CDR3aa: CATSDDRAARDTQYF; CDR3nt: TGTGCCACCAGTGATGATAGGGCGGCGAGGGATACGCAGTATTTT
v_gene: TRBV11-3; d_gene: TRBD1; abundance: NA; j_gene: TRBJ1-1; CDR3aa: CASSRGTANTEAFF; CDR3nt: TGTGCCAGCAGTCGCGGGACAGCGAACACTGAAGCTTTCTTT
v_gene: TRBV9; d_gene: TRBD2; abundance: many; j_gene: TRBJ2-6; CDR3aa: CASSVSGTSSGANVLTF; CDR3nt: TGTGCCAGCAGCGTATCAGGGACTAGCTCTGGGGCCAACGTCCTGACTTTC
v_gene: TRBV28; d_gene: NA; abundance: few; j_gene: TRBJ2-1; CDR3aa: CASSSSRADYNEQFF; CDR3nt: TGTGCCAGCAGTTCAAGCCGCGCAGACTACAATGAGCAGTTCTTC
v_gene: TRBV18; d_gene: NA; abundance: few; j_gene: TRBJ1-1; CDR3aa: CASSGQNPNGNTEAFF; CDR3nt: TGTGCCAGCTCAGGACAGAACCCCAATGGAAACACTGAAGCTTTCTTT
v_gene: TRBV20-1; d_gene: NA; abundance: many; j_gene: TRBJ1-5; CDR3aa: CSARNQGRSIDNQPQHF; CDR3nt: TGCAGTGCTAGAAATCAGGGCCGATCAATTGACAATCAGCCCCAGCATTTT
v_gene: TRBV4-3; d_gene: NA; abundance: NA; j_gene: TRBJ1-6; CDR3aa: CASSQSDSFNSPLHF; CDR3nt: TGCGCCAGCAGCCAGTCGGACAGTTTTAATTCACCCCTCCACTTT
v_gene: TRBV7-2; d_gene: TRBD1; abundance: many; j_gene: TRBJ2-7; CDR3aa: CASSPRPGGLSSYEQYF; CDR3nt: TGTGCCAGCAGCCCGAGGCCAGGGGGCTTATCGTCCTACGAGCAGTACTTC
v_gene: TRBV7-8; d_gene: NA; abundance: NA; j_gene: TRBJ2-3; CDR3aa: CASSLVRTDTQYF; CDR3nt: TGTGCCAGCAGCTTAGTGCGCACAGATACGCAGTATTTT
v_gene: TRBV28; d_gene: NA; abundance: many; j_gene: TRBJ2-1; CDR3aa: CASSFGPGKGSAYNEQFF; CDR3nt: TGTGCCAGCAGTTTTGGGCCAGGGAAAGGTTCGGCCTACAATGAGCAGTTCTTC
v_gene: TRBV11-2; d_gene: NA; abundance: NA; j_gene: TRBJ1-2; CDR3aa: CASSTRLKRDYGYTF; CDR3nt: TGTGCCAGCAGCACCCGTTTAAAGCGCGACTATGGCTACACCTTC
v_gene: TRBV6-2/TRBV6-3; d_gene: NA; abundance: once; j_gene: TRBJ2-5; CDR3aa: CASSYLAGAQETQYF; CDR3nt: TGTGCCAGCAGTTACTTGGCAGGGGCCCAAGAGACCCAGTACTTC
v_gene: TRBV29-1; d_gene: NA; abundance: few; j_gene: TRBJ2-4; CDR3aa: CSVEGDRRDIQYF; CDR3nt: TGCAGCGTTGAAGGAGACAGGAGGGACATTCAGTACTTC
v_gene: TRBV20-1; d_gene: NA; abundance: few; j_gene: TRBJ2-7; CDR3aa: CSASTRYIAYEQYF; CDR3nt: TGCAGTGCTAGTACCCGCTACATCGCCTACGAGCAGTACTTC
v_gene: TRBV10-3; d_gene: NA; abundance: many; j_gene: TRBJ2-5; CDR3aa: CAITRDHQETQYF; CDR3nt: TGTGCCATCACCAGGGACCACCAAGAGACCCAGTACTTC
v_gene: TRBV6-2/TRBV6-3; d_gene: NA; abundance: few; j_gene: TRBJ2-2; CDR3aa: CASSYGLVGTGELFF; CDR3nt: TGTGCCAGCAGTTACGGGCTGGTCGGCACCGGGGAGCTGTTTTTT
v_gene: TRBV7-2; d_gene: TRBD1; abundance: few; j_gene: TRBJ2-7; CDR3aa: CASSEGQGVHEQYF; CDR3nt: TGTGCCAGCAGCGAGGGACAGGGGGTCCACGAGCAGTACTTC
v_gene: TRBV11-2; d_gene: TRBD1; abundance: NA; j_gene: TRBJ1-2; CDR3aa: CASSLLGQGAYYGYTF; CDR3nt: TGTGCCAGCAGCTTGCTGGGACAGGGAGCTTACTATGGCTACACCTTC
v_gene: TRBV4-2; d_gene: NA; abundance: few; j_gene: TRBJ1-5; CDR3aa: CASSQDDVYRVGQPQHF; CDR3nt: TGTGCCAGCAGCCAAGACGACGTATACAGGGTTGGGCAGCCCCAGCATTTT
v_gene: TRBV7-9; d_gene: TRBD2; abundance: many; j_gene: TRBJ2-3; CDR3aa: CASSLRGATDTQYF; CDR3nt: TGTGCCAGCAGCTTGCGGGGGGCCACAGATACGCAGTATTTT
v_gene: TRBV6-5; d_gene: NA; abundance: many; j_gene: TRBJ1-6; CDR3aa: CATGGGFNSPLHF; CDR3nt: TGTGCCACCGGAGGGGGTTTCAATTCACCCCTCCACTTT
v_gene: TRBV6-2/TRBV6-3; d_gene: TRBD2; abundance: few; j_gene: TRBJ2-3; CDR3aa: CASSLEASGTDTQYF; CDR3nt: TGTGCCAGCAGTCTGGAGGCTAGCGGGACAGATACGCAGTATTTT
v_gene: TRBV20-1; d_gene: TRBD2; abundance: NA; j_gene: TRBJ2-3; CDR3aa: CSFRQRGDTQYF; CDR3nt: TGCAGTTTCAGACAGCGGGGAGATACGCAGTATTTT
v_gene: TRBV11-2; d_gene: TRBD1; abundance: many; j_gene: TRBJ1-4; CDR3aa: CASSPGTGGPNEKLFF; CDR3nt: TGTGCCAGCAGCCCCGGGACAGGGGGTCCTAATGAAAAACTGTTTTTT
v_gene: TRBV2; d_gene: NA; abundance: NA; j_gene: TRBJ2-5; CDR3aa: CASRRETQYF; CDR3nt: TGTGCCAGCAGACGGGAGACCCAGTACTTC
v_gene: TRBV20-1; d_gene: TRBD2; abundance: few; j_gene: TRBJ2-1; CDR3aa: CSANLLAGGLGNEQFF; CDR3nt: TGCAGTGCTAACCTCCTAGCGGGAGGGTTGGGGAATGAGCAGTTCTTC